This T cell receptor (beta chain) came from a study of T cell changes during pregnancy in multiple sclerosis. The germline gives CDR1 LNHDA, CDR2 SQIVND (reference sequence). The CDR3 spans 14 residues. The V end lost 4 bases, the J end lost 1 base, and 10 bases lay between the germline ends. Clones were sequenced by immunoSEQ multiplex PCR, and TCRdb holds only the in-frame ones, with some missing. Of 85,000 to 95,000 clones listed, roughly nine tenths were seen once; the top ten hold under 2%. The origin of this receptor is a female donor in good health, enrolled as a control in a pregnancy study. Sample: peripheral blood, taken after pregnancy. The chain combines TRBV19 with TRBJ1-1, with unresolved D. The CDR3 protein is CASSTLHENTEAFF. CDR3 nucleotides: TGTGCCAGTAGTACCTTACATGAGAACACTGAAGCTTTCTTT.